This record looks at one T cell receptor (beta chain) sequence and its context. The target of this receptor is not known. Within one base of it there is no much larger clone, and no base qualities were kept. TCRbeta CDR3 regions were amplified from genomic DNA by means of the immunoSEQ Assay, a bias-controlled multiplex PCR. The source study handled its data this way. The number of nucleated cells in each sample was estimated by amplification of reference gene primers within the assay. To quantify the absolute abundance of each unique TCRbeta CDR3 rearrangement, sequence reads were collapsed and filtered. For each sample, productive Simpson clonality was calculated as the square root of Simpson's diversity index across productive rearrangements. The clones in this table, taken by TCRdb from immuneACCESS, are in-frame only. Not every clone is retained; where verified, under half of the shortfall comes from an unresolved V gene, and the cause of the rest is unknown. That table gives V, J and clone size, and the DNA gave D and trimming. In this sample the table shows under 250,000 clones, 70% to 90% of which occur a single time. Around 6.4% of the sample comes from the top ten.

The data derive from a study of blood T cell repertoires in COVID-19 (dated by TCRdb to about 2020). Some background on the complete study: The collaborator samples originated in the United States, Italy and Spain and spanned the acute and convalescent phases of COVID-19. Deeply sampled blood TCRbeta repertoires from subjects exposed to, actively infected with, or recovered from COVID-19 were included in the dataset. A freely available public database, intended as a resource for researchers studying the immune response to SARS-CoV-2, is where the repertoires were released. The sample metadata nearly always contained a de-identified subject ID, COVID-19 status, age in years and sex. HLA class I and class II types, where available, came from metadata supplied by the sample provider rather than from assay-based typing. The samples were drawn from the first 160 participants of the ongoing ImmuneRACE study and from more than 1,000 subjects provided by 6 global collaborators. The prospective study material was composed of cDNA or gDNA derived from T cells, B-cell-depleted T cells, or PBMCs.

On the study overall, not on this receptor specifically: Clinical and demographic metadata were provided uncurated, with the amount varying by source and participant.

From its cysteine to its phenylalanine, the CDR3 spans 16 amino acids. CDR3 DNA only is kept here, 48 bases in frame from base 1. The germline V end is reduced by 2 bases and the J end by 4 bases; junction bases left unmatched: 3. According to the germline V gene, CDR1 reads SGHRS and CDR2 reads YFSETQ. The collaborating institutions used their own protocols to collect whole blood in K2EDTA tubes. Collaborator samples were shipped for TCRbeta analysis as frozen whole blood, isolated PBMCs, or DNA extracted from either sample type. The chain was built from TRBV5-1 and TRBJ2-1; 13 middle bases align to TRBD2. The sequenced sample was peripheral blood. The sequence was collected from a woman between 55 and 75 years old with active or convalescent COVID-19. The CDR3 reads CASSLTSGRGYNEQFF. At the DNA level, the sequence is TGCGCCAGCAGCTTAACTAGCGGGAGGGGTTACAATGAGCAGTTCTTC.